This is a list of T cell receptor beta chains from one sample in a study of neurological immune-mediated disorders. TCRdb analysed the 5' RACE reads with MiXCR anew, one entry per CDR3 protein. The table includes 55,000 to 70,000 distinct CDR3 sequences, 10% to 12% detected once. The sample was PBMCs. The receptor set was obtained from a man in his sixties in good health. Both conserved end residues are part of each CDR3. The D gene is left open where the match is weak. Some rows have no size entry. The others give once, few or many, or a class for an expanded clone.

.,TRBV9,.,TRBJ1-4,TGTGCCAGCAGCCCCCAGCCCGGGAGCAATGAAAAACTGTTTTTT,CASSPQPGSNEKLFF
.,TRBV5-1,many,TRBJ1-4,TGCGCCAGCAGCTTGGGCGGACTAACTAATGAAAAACTGTTTTTT,CASSLGGLTNEKLFF
TRBD1,TRBV5-1,many,TRBJ1-2,TGCGCCAGCAGCCCTGGAGGGGGACAGGGTAACTATGGCTACACCTTC,CASSPGGGQGNYGYTF
TRBD1,TRBV6-6,many,TRBJ2-3,TGTGCCAGCAACAGGGGATACACAGATACGCAGTATTTT,CASNRGYTDTQYF
.,TRBV5-1,.,TRBJ1-4,TGCGCCAGCAGCTTGGCAGGGCAGGTGGACGAAAAACTGTTTTTT,CASSLAGQVDEKLFF
.,TRBV5-6,many,TRBJ1-6,TGTGCCAGCGGGGCGGGCTATAATTCACCCCTCCACTTT,CASGAGYNSPLHF
TRBD1,TRBV27,many,TRBJ1-2,TGTGCCAGCAGTCGACAGGGATCAAACTATGGCTACACCTTC,CASSRQGSNYGYTF
.,TRBV20-1,many,TRBJ2-1,TGCAGTGCTAGTATCAACAATGAGCAGTTCTTC,CSASINNEQFF
TRBD1,TRBV20-1,many,TRBJ2-7,TGCAGTGCTAGAATCGCCGAAAGGCGGGACAGGGACTCCTACGAGCAGTACTTC,CSARIAERRDRDSYEQYF
TRBD1,TRBV6-6,many,TRBJ1-5,TGTGCCAGCAGTTCTCGACAGGGTCATCAGCCCCAGCATTTT,CASSSRQGHQPQHF
.,TRBV5-6,many,TRBJ1-1,TGTGCCAGCAGCTTCCAGGGGACTGAAGCTTTCTTT,CASSFQGTEAFF
.,TRBV5-6,many,TRBJ1-6,TGTGCCAGCAGCTTGCGAGCCCTCGATAATTCACCCCTCCACTTT,CASSLRALDNSPLHF
.,TRBV9,many,TRBJ2-1,TGTGCCAGCAGCGTTGAAGGGGTCTCCTACAATGAGCAGTTCTTC,CASSVEGVSYNEQFF
.,TRBV12-3/TRBV12-4,many,TRBJ1-1,TGTGCCAGCAGTGCCGGAGTCAACACTGAAGCTTTCTTT,CASSAGVNTEAFF
TRBD1,TRBV4-2,.,TRBJ1-5,TGTGCCAGCAGCCGAGCCCCGGGACAGGGAGGGGGAAGCAATCAGCCCCAGAATTTT,CASSRAPGQGGGSNQPQNF
.,TRBV12-3/TRBV12-4,.,TRBJ1-6,TGTGCCAGCAGTTTTTCGAGCTCCTATAATTCACCCCTCCACTTT,CASSFSSSYNSPLHF
TRBD1,TRBV18,many,TRBJ2-7,TGTGCCAGCTCATCGAAACCGACAGGGAGCAGCGAGCAGTACTTC,CASSSKPTGSSEQYF